Presented here are 14 T cell receptor beta chains from one specimen sequenced in a study of cytomegalovirus exposure and HLA in healthy donors (dated 2017 in TCRdb). Library preparation used the immunoSEQ multiplex PCR assay. For the multiplex PCR, a mixture combining 60 forward primers for TCR Vbeta segments and 13 reverse primers for TCR Jbeta segments was used. TCRdb mirrors the immuneACCESS table, restricted to in-frame sequences. Some clones are absent from its copies; in checked studies, under half trace to an unresolved V gene, and the reason for the others is unknown. In this sample the table shows some 60,000 clones, 80% of which occur a single time. Around 5.9% of the sample is in the top ten clones. The specimen was PBMCs. The receptors come from a male donor in good health and CMV-seronegative.

The chain has TRBV19 and TRBJ1-1, with 7 bases identical to TRBD1. CDR3 length: 14 residues. Germline V gene data show CDR1 as LNHDA and CDR2 as SQIVND (reference sequence). The J segment lost 1 base and the V segment lost 6 bases, leaving 5 bases of the junction unmatched. Written as DNA, the CDR3 is TGTGCCAGTAGCGTAGGGGGCGCGAACACTGAAGCTTTCTTT. Translating gives CASSVGGANTEAFF.

The chain recombines TRBV7-2 with TRBJ1-6; D unresolved. V was cut by 2 bases and J by 7 bases, with 9 bases left in between. The CDR3 spans 14 residues. From germline, CDR1 is SGHTA and CDR2 FQGNSA. CDR3: CASSLRQANSPLHF. The CDR3 nucleotides are TGTGCCAGCAGCTTACGGCAGGCGAATTCACCCCTCCACTTT.

This rearrangement joins TRBV20-1 to TRBJ1-3; no definite D call. Per germline, CDR1 DFQATT and CDR2 SNEGSKA (reference sequence). V lost 2 bases and J lost 3, with 2 bases in between. CDR3 length: 11 amino acids. The CDR3 is CSARYGNTIYF. In DNA form, the CDR3 reads TGCAGTGCTAGATATGGAAACACCATATATTTT.

The chain carries TRBV19 and TRBJ1-3, with D perhaps matching TRBD1 (6 bases). V lost 5 bases, J lost 0 bases, and 14 bases lay in between. Germline V lookup: CDR1 LNHDA, CDR2 SQIVND (reference sequence). CDR3 size: 16 residues. The CDR3: CASSPWTDSSGNTIYF. In DNA form, the CDR3 reads TGTGCCAGTAGTCCATGGACAGACAGCTCTGGAAACACCATATATTTT.

The V call is TRBV7-2, the J call TRBJ2-4, with D perhaps matching TRBD2 (6 bases). Germline CDR1 SGHTA, CDR2 FQGNSA. Trimming cost V 5 bases and J 0 bases, with 14 bases left between them. The CDR3 loop spans 16 amino acids. CDR3 protein: CASSKTRGIAKNIQYF. CDR3 nucleotide sequence: TGTGCCAGCAGCAAGACTAGAGGAATAGCCAAAAACATTCAGTACTTC.

The chain combines TRBV19 with TRBJ1-1, with D tentatively TRBD1 (6 bases). CDR3 length equals 13 residues. Trimming removed 3 bases at V and 1 base at J, with 6 bases between. Germline CDR1 is LNHDA and CDR2 is SQIVND (reference sequence). CDR3 nucleotide sequence: TGTGCCAGTAGTATGACAGGGAACACTGAAGCTTTCTTT. Translated, it gives CASSMTGNTEAFF.

The chain uses TRBV4-3 and TRBJ1-1; 9 bases map to TRBD1. V lost 3 bases and J lost 1; bases outside the gene matches: 3. The CDR3 runs to 15 residues. CDR1 and CDR2 (germline): LGHNA, YSLEER. Written as DNA, the CDR3 is TGCGCCAGCAGCCACCTGGGACAGGGGAACACTGAAGCTTTCTTT. Protein: CASSHLGQGNTEAFF.

CDR3 sequence: CASSGSGNYEQYF. In DNA form, the CDR3 reads TGTGCCAGTAGTGGGAGCGGAAACTACGAGCAGTACTTC. The V gene is TRBV19, the J gene TRBJ2-7, with D perhaps matching TRBD2 (5 bases). The CDR3 covers 13 residues. Germline CDR1 LNHDA, CDR2 SQIVND (reference sequence). With 5 bases removed from V and 3 bases from J, the gap between germline ends came to 11 bases.

The chain recombines TRBV5-1 with TRBJ1-1, with TRBD1 as a possible D gene (5 bases). The CDR3 extends over 13 amino acids. Germline loops: CDR1 SGHRS, CDR2 YFSETQ. Trimming took 3 bases from V and 3 from J, leaving 9 bases between them. This CDR3 is CASSWEGYTEAFF. DNA for the CDR3: TGCGCCAGCAGCTGGGAGGGGTACACTGAAGCTTTCTTT. Filled out from reference TRBV5-1 and TRBJ1-1, the complete variable domain reads KAGVTQTPRYLIKTRGQQVTLSCSPISGHRSVSWYQQTPGQGLQFLFEYFSETQRNKGNFPGRFSGRQFSNSRSEMNVSTLELGDSALYLCASSWEGYTEAFFGQGTRLTVV.

The V call is TRBV7-9, the J call TRBJ2-1; D is undetermined. This CDR3 spans 15 amino acids. Trimming stripped 1 base from V and 0 bases from J, with 7 bases between. Germline V gene data show CDR1 as SEHNR and CDR2 as FQNEAQ (reference sequence). The DNA for the CDR3 is TGTGCCAGCAGCTTAGTACAGATCTCCTACAATGAGCAGTTCTTC. The encoded protein is CASSLVQISYNEQFF.

This clone is a singleton in its sample. The chain has TRBV29-1 and TRBJ2-4; 8 bases agree with TRBD2. V was clipped by 4 bases and J by 8 bases; unmatched bases: 10. Germline lookup yields CDR1 SQVTM and CDR2 ANQGSEA. The CDR3 length is 14 residues. CDR3 DNA: TGCAGCGTTGCATCGGGGGGGGTCGAGGACATTCAGTACTTC. This translates into CSVASGGVEDIQYF.

This clone was observed a few times. This chain uses TRBV5-1 with TRBJ2-2; D gene uncertain. V lost 0 bases, J lost 3 bases, and 6 bases lay in between. The CDR3 runs 14 residues. Germline V gene lookup returns CDR1 SGHRS and CDR2 YFSETQ. The CDR3 sequence: CASSLGLDTGELFF. The CDR3 bases are TGCGCCAGCAGCTTGGGTCTAGACACCGGGGAGCTGTTTTTT.

This clone has a single count. The CDR3 DNA sequence: TGCAGCGGTGGTAGCGGGGGCCAGTCACCAGATACGCAGTATTTT. Protein sequence: CSGGSGGQSPDTQYF. This sequence joins TRBV29-1 and TRBJ2-3, with TRBD2 identical over 9 bases. This CDR3 comprises 15 residues. Losses at the gene ends were 7 bases for V and 4 bases for J; bases not matched to a gene: 12. Germline V lookup: CDR1 SQVTM, CDR2 ANQGSEA.

The chain recombines TRBV10-3 with TRBJ2-5; TRBD2 matches 16 bases. Trimming cost V 10 bases and J 5 bases; bases outside gene matches: 4. The germline gives CDR1 ENHRY, CDR2 SYGVKD. The CDR3 spans 14 residues. In DNA form, the CDR3 reads TGTGCCACGGGACTAGCGGGGGGGTGGGAGACCCAGTACTTC. Protein sequence: CATGLAGGWETQYF.